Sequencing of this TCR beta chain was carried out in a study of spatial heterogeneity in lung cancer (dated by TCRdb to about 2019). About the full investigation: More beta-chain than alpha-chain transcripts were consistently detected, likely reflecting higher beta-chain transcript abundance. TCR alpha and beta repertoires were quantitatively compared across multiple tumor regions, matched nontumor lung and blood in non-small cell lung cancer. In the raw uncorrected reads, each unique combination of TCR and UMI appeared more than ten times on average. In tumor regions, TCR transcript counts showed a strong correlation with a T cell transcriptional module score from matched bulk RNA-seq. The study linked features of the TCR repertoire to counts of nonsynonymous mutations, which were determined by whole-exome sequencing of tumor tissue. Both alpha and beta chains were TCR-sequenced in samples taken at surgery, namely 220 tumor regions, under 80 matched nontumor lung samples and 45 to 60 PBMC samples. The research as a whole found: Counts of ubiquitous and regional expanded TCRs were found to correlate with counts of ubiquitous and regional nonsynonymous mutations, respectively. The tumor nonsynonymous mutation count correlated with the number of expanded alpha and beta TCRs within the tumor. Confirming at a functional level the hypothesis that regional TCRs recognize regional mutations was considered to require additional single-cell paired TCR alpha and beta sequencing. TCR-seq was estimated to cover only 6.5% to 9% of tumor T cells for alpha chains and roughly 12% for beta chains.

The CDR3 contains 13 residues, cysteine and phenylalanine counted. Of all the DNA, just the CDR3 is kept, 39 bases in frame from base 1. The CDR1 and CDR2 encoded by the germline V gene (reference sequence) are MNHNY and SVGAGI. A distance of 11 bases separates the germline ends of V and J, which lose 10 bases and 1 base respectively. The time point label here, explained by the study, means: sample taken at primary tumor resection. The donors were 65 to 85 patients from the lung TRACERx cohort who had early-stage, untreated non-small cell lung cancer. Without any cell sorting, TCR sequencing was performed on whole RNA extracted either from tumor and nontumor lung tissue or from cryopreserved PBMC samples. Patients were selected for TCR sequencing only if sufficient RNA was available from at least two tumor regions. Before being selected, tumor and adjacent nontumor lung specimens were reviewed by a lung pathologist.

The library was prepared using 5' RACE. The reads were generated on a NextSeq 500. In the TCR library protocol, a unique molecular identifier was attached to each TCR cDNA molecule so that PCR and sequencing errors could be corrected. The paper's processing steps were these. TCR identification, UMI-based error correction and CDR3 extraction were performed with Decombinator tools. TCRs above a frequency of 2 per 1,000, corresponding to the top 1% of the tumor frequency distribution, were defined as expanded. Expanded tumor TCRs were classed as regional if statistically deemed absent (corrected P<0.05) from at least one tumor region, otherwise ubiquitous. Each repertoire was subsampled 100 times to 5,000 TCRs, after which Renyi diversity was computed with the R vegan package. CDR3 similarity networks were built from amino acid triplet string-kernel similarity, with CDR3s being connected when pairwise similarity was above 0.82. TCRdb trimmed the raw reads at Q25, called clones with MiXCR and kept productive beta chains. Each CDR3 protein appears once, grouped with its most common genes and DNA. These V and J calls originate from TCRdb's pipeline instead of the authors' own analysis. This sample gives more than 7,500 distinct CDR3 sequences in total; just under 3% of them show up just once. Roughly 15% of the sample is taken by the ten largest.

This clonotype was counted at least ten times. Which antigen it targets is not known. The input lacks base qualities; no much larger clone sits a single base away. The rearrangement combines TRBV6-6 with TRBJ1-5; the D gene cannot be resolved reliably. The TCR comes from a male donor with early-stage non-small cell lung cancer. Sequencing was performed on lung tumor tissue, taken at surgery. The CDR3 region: CATKIDSNQPQHF. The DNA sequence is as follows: TGTGCCACCAAAATTGACAGCAATCAGCCCCAGCATTTT.